This TCR beta chain was captured in a study of CD4+ T cells in melanoma. Notes on the study in general: A reported correlation linked neoantigen-specific CD4+ T cells to CD8+, macrophage and B cell function. Neoantigen-specific CD4+ T cells in melanoma reportedly had diverse differentiation states.

Clones were sequenced by immunoSEQ multiplex PCR, and TCRdb holds only the in-frame ones, with some missing. The data contain 15,000 or so clones, approximately 88% of them seen just once; the ten biggest clones take up about 6.6%. With regard to this clone: Its antigen is not known.

CDR3 length equals 11 residues. CDR1 and CDR2 (germline): SGHTS, YDEGEE. Trimming pared 5 bases from V and 0 bases from J, leaving 2 bases between. This clonotype was sampled from a human donor with melanoma. The rearrangement uses TRBV5-8 and TRBJ1-2; D not certain. Input material: cells from a culture (not recorded whether cultured in vitro). CDR3 region: CASSSNYGYTF. CDR3 bases: TGTGCCAGCAGTTCTAACTATGGCTACACCTTC.